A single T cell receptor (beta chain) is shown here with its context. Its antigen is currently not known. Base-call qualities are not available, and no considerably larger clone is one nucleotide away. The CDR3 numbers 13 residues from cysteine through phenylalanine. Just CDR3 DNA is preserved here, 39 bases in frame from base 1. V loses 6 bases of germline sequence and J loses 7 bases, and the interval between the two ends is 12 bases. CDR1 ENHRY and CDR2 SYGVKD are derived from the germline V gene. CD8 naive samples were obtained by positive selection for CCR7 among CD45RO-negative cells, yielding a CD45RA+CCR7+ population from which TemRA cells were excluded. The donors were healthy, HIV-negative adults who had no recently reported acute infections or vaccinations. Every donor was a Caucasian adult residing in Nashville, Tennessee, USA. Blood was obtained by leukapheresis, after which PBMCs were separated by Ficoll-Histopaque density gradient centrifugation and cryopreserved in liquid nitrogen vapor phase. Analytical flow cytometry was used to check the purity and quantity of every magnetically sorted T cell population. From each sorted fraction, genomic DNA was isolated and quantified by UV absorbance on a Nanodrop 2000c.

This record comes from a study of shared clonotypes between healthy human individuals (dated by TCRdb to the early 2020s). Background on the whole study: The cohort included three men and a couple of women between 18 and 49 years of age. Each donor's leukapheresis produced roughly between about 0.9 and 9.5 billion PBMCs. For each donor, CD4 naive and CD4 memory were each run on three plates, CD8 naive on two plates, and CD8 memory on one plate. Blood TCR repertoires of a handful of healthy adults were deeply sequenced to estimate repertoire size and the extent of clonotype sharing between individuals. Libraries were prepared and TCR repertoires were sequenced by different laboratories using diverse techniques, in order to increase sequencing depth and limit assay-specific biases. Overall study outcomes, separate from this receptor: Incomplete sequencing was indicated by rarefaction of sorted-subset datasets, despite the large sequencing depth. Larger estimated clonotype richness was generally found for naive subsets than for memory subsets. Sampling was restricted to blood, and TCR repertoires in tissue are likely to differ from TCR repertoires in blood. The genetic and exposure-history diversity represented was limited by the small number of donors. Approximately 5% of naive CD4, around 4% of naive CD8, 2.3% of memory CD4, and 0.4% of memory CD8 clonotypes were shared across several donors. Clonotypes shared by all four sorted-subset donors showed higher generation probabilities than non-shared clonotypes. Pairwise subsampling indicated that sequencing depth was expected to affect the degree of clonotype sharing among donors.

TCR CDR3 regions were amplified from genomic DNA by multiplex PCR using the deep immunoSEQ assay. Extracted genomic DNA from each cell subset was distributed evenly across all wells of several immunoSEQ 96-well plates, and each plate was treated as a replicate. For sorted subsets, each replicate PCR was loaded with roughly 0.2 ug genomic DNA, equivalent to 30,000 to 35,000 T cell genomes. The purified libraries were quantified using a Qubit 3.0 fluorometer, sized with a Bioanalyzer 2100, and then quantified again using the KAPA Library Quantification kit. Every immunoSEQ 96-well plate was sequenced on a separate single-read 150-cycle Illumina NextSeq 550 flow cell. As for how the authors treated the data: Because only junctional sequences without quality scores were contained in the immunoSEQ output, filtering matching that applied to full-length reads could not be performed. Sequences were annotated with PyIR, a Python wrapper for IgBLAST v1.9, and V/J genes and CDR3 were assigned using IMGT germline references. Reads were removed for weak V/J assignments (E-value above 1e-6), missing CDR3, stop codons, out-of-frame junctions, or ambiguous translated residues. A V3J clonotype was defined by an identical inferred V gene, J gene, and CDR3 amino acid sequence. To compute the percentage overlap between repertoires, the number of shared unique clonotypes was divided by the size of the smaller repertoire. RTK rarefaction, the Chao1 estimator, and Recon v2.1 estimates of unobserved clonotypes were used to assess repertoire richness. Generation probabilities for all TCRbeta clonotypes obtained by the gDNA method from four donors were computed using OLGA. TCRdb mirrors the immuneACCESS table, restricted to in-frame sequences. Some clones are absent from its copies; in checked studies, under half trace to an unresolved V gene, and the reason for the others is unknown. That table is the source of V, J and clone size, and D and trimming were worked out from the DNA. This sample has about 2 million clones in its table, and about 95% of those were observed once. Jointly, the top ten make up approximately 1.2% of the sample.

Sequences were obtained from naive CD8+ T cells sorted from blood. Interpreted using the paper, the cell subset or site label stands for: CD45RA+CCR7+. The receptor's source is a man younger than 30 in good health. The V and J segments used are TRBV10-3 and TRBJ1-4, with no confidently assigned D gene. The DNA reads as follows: TGTGCCATCAGGGCTGATGTGGGTGAAAAACTGTTTTTT. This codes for CAIRADVGEKLFF.